This TCR beta chain was sequenced during a study of T cells in Graves' hyperthyroidism and ophthalmopathy. The CDR3 extends over 15 amino acids. In germline, CDR1 is SGHVS, CDR2 FNYEAQ. Trimming cost V 4 bases and J 2 bases; bases outside gene matches: 1. Exclusions: uncontrolled infection, other autoimmune disease, pregnancy, lactation. Diagnostic assessment was based on clinical symptoms, serum thyroxine and TRAb, thyroid ultrasound and orbital computed tomography. Drawn at first hyperthyroidism diagnosis, the blood sample preceded any ophthalmopathy symptoms. Out of around 10 ml of fresh peripheral blood came the PBMCs. Worth noting for this clonotype: This clone may be a read error of a much larger clone one base away.

TCR beta CDR3 region amplification was performed from RNA transcripts. HTBI primers were used for first-round RT-PCR of the TCR CDR3. TCRdb recomputed calls from the multiplex PCR reads with MiXCR, one row per CDR3 protein. Among some 600,000 distinct CDR3 sequences listed, about 15% were seen once. Sequenced material: blood. This receptor was obtained from a woman aged 25 to 39 with Graves' hyperthyroidism that later progressed to Graves' ophthalmopathy. This chain uses TRBV7-6 with TRBJ2-1; 11 positions agree with TRBD2. The CDR3 sequence is CASSSGLAAYNEQFF. The CDR3 DNA is TGTGCCAGCAGCTCGGGACTAGCGGCCTACAATGAGCAGTTCTTC. Looking up the rest from reference TRBV7-6 and TRBJ2-1 gives the full variable domain: GAGVSQSPRYKVTKRGQDVALRCDPISGHVSLYWYRQALGQGPEFLTYFNYEAQQDKSGLPNDRFSAERPEGSISTLTIQRTEQRDSAMYRCASSSGLAAYNEQFFGPGTRLTVL.